The next 25 T cell receptor beta chains were all read from a single sample in a study of response to subunit inactivated influenza vaccine. MiXCR, applied by TCRdb to the RT-PCR reads, yields one record per CDR3 protein. Among 600,000 to 700,000 distinct CDR3 sequences listed, roughly 15% were seen once. Sequencing was performed on PBMCs from blood, taken less than 15 days before vaccination. The receptor source for this set is a man aged 45-65 years who received an inactivated influenza vaccine.

The chain combines TRBV6-2 or TRBV6-3 with TRBJ1-5, with D tentatively TRBD1 (5 bases). CDR3 length equals 13 residues. CDR1 MNHEY and CDR2 SVGEGT come from the germline V gene. Trimming cost V 10 bases and J 5 bases, with 15 bases left between them. CDR3 DNA: TGTGCCACCCGGGACCTAAACTATCAGCCCCAGCATTTT. Its protein product is CATRDLNYQPQHF.

This rearrangement joins TRBV6-2 or TRBV6-3 to TRBJ2-1, with D perhaps matching TRBD1 (6 bases). Germline V gene sequence: CDR1 MNHEY, CDR2 SVGEGT. The CDR3 extends over 15 amino acids. V was clipped by 5 bases and J by 4 bases, with 15 bases between them. The CDR3 coding sequence is TGTGCCAGCAGTCGAGGACAGAAGCCTTACAATGAGCAGTTCTTC. This translates into CASSRGQKPYNEQFF.

The rearrangement joins TRBV29-1 to TRBJ2-1, with D possibly being TRBD1 (5 bases). Trimming left V 2 bases short and J 8 bases short, with 10 bases between. Germline V CDR1 and CDR2: SQVTM, ANQGSEA. This CDR3 has 12 amino acids. CDR3 in DNA: TGCAGCGTTGAAAGGGGTGCTCATGAGCAGTTCTTC. Amino acids: CSVERGAHEQFF.

This clonotype turned up a few times. The gene calls are TRBV7-2 and TRBJ2-5, with D possibly matching TRBD2 (7 bases). Trimming removed 6 bases from V and 4 bases from J, with 12 bases in between. The CDR3 runs 13 residues. CDR1 SGHTA and CDR2 FQGNSA come from the germline V gene. The CDR3 sequence: CASRVRGGETQYF. The CDR3 nucleotides are TGTGCCAGCAGAGTAAGGGGGGGAGAGACCCAGTACTTC.

This clonotype was seen repeatedly, ten times or more. The V gene is TRBV4-3, the J gene TRBJ1-5; 7 bases match TRBD1. The V gene's germline CDR1 is LGHNA and CDR2 YSLEER. The CDR3 loop spans 15 amino acids. With 0 bases clipped from V and 7 bases from J, the junction kept 6 bases outside the gene matches. CDR3 coding DNA: TGCGCCAGCAGCCAAGATTACAGGGGTAGACAGCCCCAGCATTTT. It encodes CASSQDYRGRQPQHF.

This sequence joins TRBV7-2 and TRBJ2-1; 8 positions agree with TRBD1. Germline V lookup: CDR1 SGHTA, CDR2 FQGNSA. The V and J ends lost 3 bases and 6 bases, in that order; junction bases with no gene match: 10. The CDR3 is 16 amino acids. CDR3 DNA sequence: TGTGCCAGCAGCTTGACCCGGACAGGGTATCGCAATGAGCAGTTCTTC. Translated: CASSLTRTGYRNEQFF.

The chain carries TRBV6-1 and TRBJ2-3; tentatively, D is TRBD1 (8 bases). The CDR3 spans 17 residues. Germline values: CDR1 MNHNS, CDR2 SASEGT. V lost 6 bases to trimming and J lost 1 base, with 20 bases between them. CDR3 protein: CASRGGIGQGRTDTQYF. DNA for the CDR3: TGTGCCAGCAGGGGGGGGATAGGACAGGGCCGCACAGATACGCAGTATTTT.

This clonotype has a handful of counts. The chain is built from TRBV10-3 and TRBJ2-7, with a weak D call TRBD2 (6 bases). The CDR3 has 14 amino acids. Germline-derived CDR1 and CDR2 are ENHRY and SYGVKD. The V end was cut by 0 bases, the J end by 5 bases, with 11 bases between. The CDR3 is CAISESLGLNEQYF. CDR3 DNA: TGTGCCATCAGTGAGTCGTTGGGACTGAACGAGCAGTACTTC.

The genes are TRBV4-2 and TRBJ2-3, with D possibly being TRBD1 or TRBD2 (5 bases each). V lost 0 bases, J lost 2 bases, and 9 bases lay in between. This CDR3 region has 15 residues. Germline V lookup: CDR1 LGHNA, CDR2 YNFKEQ. CDR3: CASSQDGTNTDTQYF. CDR3 DNA: TGTGCCAGCAGCCAAGATGGGACCAACACAGATACGCAGTATTTT.

This clonotype was seen more than once but under ten times. This chain connects TRBV28 to TRBJ2-7, with D possibly matching TRBD2 (5 bases). The CDR3 spans 12 residues. Per the germline V gene, CDR1 is MDHEN and CDR2 is SYDVKM. V shed 7 bases and J shed 3 bases, with 10 bases lying between them. CDR3 nucleotides: TGTGCCAGCAACCACCGGGGCTACGAGCAGTACTTC. This translates into CASNHRGYEQYF.

This chain's CDR3 is CASSSYQRETQYF. The CDR3 DNA is TGTGCCAGCAGCTCGTACCAAAGAGAGACCCAGTACTTC. The rearrangement joins TRBV7-2 to TRBJ2-5; D is unresolved. Germline V CDR1 and CDR2: SGHTA, FQGNSA. The CDR3 sequence is 13 residues long. Between the trimmed V and J ends, which lost 4 bases and 4 bases, there was a span of 10 bases. The full variable domain, its missing parts supplied by reference TRBV7-2 and TRBJ2-5, is GAGVSQSPSNKVTEKGKDVELRCDPISGHTALYWYRQSLGQGLEFLIYFQGNSAPDKSGLPSDRFSAERTGGSVSTLTIQRTQQEDSAVYLCASSSYQRETQYFGPGTRLLVL.

There are a few counts of this clonotype. This chain joins TRBV3-1 and TRBJ2-5; D may be TRBD2 (5 bases). The V end lost 3 bases, the J end lost 10 bases, and 24 bases lay between the germline ends. The CDR3 is made up of 16 amino acids. The germline V gene has CDR1 LGHDT and CDR2 YNNKEL (reference sequence). CDR3 loop: CASSHPLVNDGAVQYF. The CDR3 nucleotides read TGTGCCAGCAGCCACCCACTAGTGAATGATGGAGCCGTCCAGTACTTC.

This chain links TRBV12-3 or TRBV12-4 with TRBJ1-5, with 9 bases lining up with TRBD1. The V segment lost 4 bases and the J segment 3 bases; nucleotides outside the gene matches: 4. This CDR3 region has 15 residues. CDR3: CASSSTGGPNQPQHF. The CDR3 DNA reads as TGTGCCAGCAGTTCGACAGGGGGTCCCAATCAGCCCCAGCATTTT.

This clonotype was observed many times. J is TRBJ2-5 and V is TRBV4-3; 12 bases fit TRBD2. The CDR3 loop spans 18 amino acids. Losses at the gene ends were 2 bases for V and 5 bases for J; bases not matched to a gene: 12. The V gene's germline CDR1 is LGHNA and CDR2 YSLEER. CDR3 amino acids: CASSQLRASGGAGETQYF. The CDR3 bases are TGCGCCAGCAGCCAACTACGGGCTAGCGGGGGGGCGGGCGAGACCCAGTACTTC.

This chain connects TRBV9 to TRBJ2-7, with 9 bases that match TRBD1. Looked up from germline, CDR1 is SGDLS and CDR2 is YYNGEE. This CDR3 comprises 13 residues. V shed 3 bases, J shed 5 bases, and the junction held 3 bases outside the gene matches. This CDR3 is CASSARTGDEQYF. The CDR3 region has the DNA TGTGCCAGCAGCGCGAGGACAGGGGACGAGCAGTACTTC.

A few counts support this clonotype. V gene TRBV29-1 combines with J gene TRBJ2-3; D is uncertain. V lost 4 bases and J lost 5, with 16 bases in between. CDR1 and CDR2 from the germline V gene are SQVTM and ANQGSEA. The CDR3 has 14 amino acids. The CDR3 reads CSVGSSNYRDTQYF. The CDR3 DNA reads TGCAGCGTTGGATCGAGTAATTACCGAGATACGCAGTATTTT.

This chain joins TRBV7-8 and TRBJ2-7; 10 bases line up with TRBD2. Germline lookup yields CDR1 SGHVS and CDR2 FQNEAQ. The CDR3 runs 16 residues. J was trimmed by 3 bases and V by 5 bases; bases with no gene match: 10. The CDR3 coding sequence is TGTGCCAGCAGCCGGACTAGCGGAGCGCTAGTCTACGAGCAGTACTTC. It is translated as CASSRTSGALVYEQYF.

This clonotype appeared many times. The chain links TRBV7-2 to TRBJ2-7, with D hard to call. The length of the CDR3 is 14 residues. CDR1 and CDR2 (germline): SGHTA, FQGNSA. The ends were cut back, 6 bases at V and 0 bases at J, with 12 bases in the middle. The CDR3 reads CASRGLGSSYEQYF. CDR3 DNA: TGTGCCAGCAGGGGTTTGGGGTCCTCCTACGAGCAGTACTTC.

This clonotype was observed a handful of times. The chain recombines TRBV9 with TRBJ2-5; D ambiguous. The CDR3 covers 15 residues. Trimming pared 0 bases from V and 2 bases from J, leaving 11 bases between. Germline CDR1 is SGDLS and CDR2 is YYNGEE. This CDR3 reads CASSVEVLGQETQYF. CDR3 sequence (DNA): TGTGCCAGCAGCGTAGAAGTGCTAGGACAAGAGACCCAGTACTTC.

J is TRBJ2-5 and V is TRBV7-8; D may be TRBD1 or TRBD2 (6 bases each). The V end was cut by 3 bases, the J end by 2 bases, with 13 bases between. CDR1 and CDR2 from the germline V gene are SGHVS and FQNEAQ. The CDR3 covers 15 residues. The CDR3 is CASSFGRGPQETQYF. Here the CDR3 DNA reads TGTGCCAGCAGCTTCGGTCGGGGGCCGCAAGAGACCCAGTACTTC. The variable domain in full, completed from reference TRBV7-8 and TRBJ2-5, reads GAGVSQSPRYKVAKRGQDVALRCDPISGHVSLFWYQQALGQGPEFLTYFQNEAQLDKSGLPSDRFFAERPEGSVSTLKIQRTQQEDSAVYLCASSFGRGPQETQYFGPGTRLLVL.

The V call is TRBV6-2 or TRBV6-3, the J call TRBJ2-5; 10 bases match TRBD2. Trimming took 3 bases from V and 4 from J; bases not matched to a gene: 14. This CDR3 is 18 amino acids long. Germline loops: CDR1 MNHEY, CDR2 SVGEGT. DNA for the CDR3: TGTGCCAGCAGTTATACTAAAGGACTAGCGGCCACACTAGAGACCCAGTACTTC. Protein: CASSYTKGLAATLETQYF.

This clonotype was recorded a few times. This sequence joins TRBV2 and TRBJ1-1; D gene uncertain. Germline V gives CDR1 SNHLY, CDR2 FYNNEI. V was trimmed by 6 bases and J by 1 base, leaving 15 bases between them. CDR3 length: 15 amino acids. The CDR3 spells CASSRVEGRNTEAFF. The DNA for the CDR3 is TGTGCCAGCAGCCGCGTCGAGGGCAGGAACACTGAAGCTTTCTTT.

This clonotype was counted ten times or more. The CDR3 sequence is CSVGTGAEQFF. Written as DNA, the CDR3 is TGCAGCGTCGGGACAGGGGCTGAGCAGTTCTTC. V usage is TRBV29-1 and J usage is TRBJ2-1; 10 positions agree with TRBD1. V gave up 6 bases and J gave up 9 bases; unmatched junction bases: 2. The length of the CDR3 is 11 residues. The germline V gene has CDR1 SQVTM and CDR2 ANQGSEA.

The V call is TRBV28, the J call TRBJ1-1, with D possibly matching TRBD1 (6 bases). V lost 9 bases and J lost 1, with 21 bases in between. The CDR3 is 16 amino acids. In germline, CDR1 is MDHEN, CDR2 SYDVKM. CDR3 sequence reads: CASLPPGGQRNTEAFF. CDR3 in DNA: TGTGCCAGTCTCCCTCCCGGGGGGCAAAGGAACACTGAAGCTTTCTTT.

The rearrangement uses TRBV7-3 and TRBJ2-1, with D unclear. The germline gives CDR1 SGHTA, CDR2 FQGTGA. The CDR3 runs to 13 residues. Trimming left V 3 bases short and J 3 bases short, with 6 bases between. The DNA of the CDR3 is TGTGCCAGCAGCTTGATGGGCTACAATGAGCAGTTCTTC. It encodes CASSLMGYNEQFF.